This T cell receptor (beta chain) was retrieved from a study of blood T cells in healthy people across ages. Then a second PCR, running roughly 7 to 11 cycles, was carried out with a sample-barcoded 5' primer and a J-beta primer mix. MiXCR was run by TCRdb on the 5' RACE reads, yielding one entry per CDR3 protein. Of about 770,000 distinct CDR3 sequences listed, under 55% are singletons. Trimming shortened V by 3 bases and J by 0 bases, and 19 bases separated the two germline ends. This CDR3 region has 17 residues. Germline CDR1 DFQATT, CDR2 SNEGSKA (reference sequence). The chain uses TRBV20-1 and TRBJ2-3; D gene unclear. The TCR comes from a man between 60 and 75 years old in good health. Sequenced: blood. CDR3 loop: CSASGFQLGSSTDTQYF. In nucleotides, the CDR3 is TGCAGTGCTAGTGGGTTCCAACTCGGTTCTAGCACAGATACGCAGTATTTT.